The 15 T cell receptor beta chains below all came from one sample that was sequenced in a study of T cells after yellow fever vaccination. TCRdb fed the 5' RACE reads into MiXCR, producing one record per CDR3 protein. Counted here are some 500,000 distinct CDR3 sequences, roughly 14% occurring once; the ten biggest clones make up roughly 13%. This specimen consisted of PBMCs, obtained on the day of the yellow fever booster vaccination. The receptors originated from a man younger than 40 who received the YFV17D yellow fever vaccine.

This clonotype was counted at least ten times. V and J are TRBV29-1 and TRBJ2-7; TRBD2 matches 9 bases. Trimming at V came to 6 bases and at J to 5 bases, leaving 14 bases not matched to a gene. The CDR3 has 15 residues. CDR1 and CDR2 (germline): SQVTM, ANQGSEA. CDR3 DNA: TGCAGCGTGGCCAATGGGGCTAGCGGGAACGACGAGCAGTACTTC. It specifies CSVANGASGNDEQYF.

J is TRBJ2-3 and V is TRBV18; a weak D match, TRBD1 (5 bases). V lost 3 bases and J 0 bases, leaving 10 bases between the germline ends. The CDR3 sequence is 15 residues long. In germline, CDR1 is KGHSH, CDR2 LQKENI. The CDR3 DNA reads TGTGCCAGCTCACCCGGACAAATAAGCACAGATACGCAGTATTTT. Protein: CASSPGQISTDTQYF.

The sample holds a few counts of this clonotype. The J gene is TRBJ2-1, the V gene TRBV10-1, with 16 bases fitting TRBD2. Germline CDR1 and CDR2: WNHNN and SYGVQD (reference sequence). This CDR3 comprises 15 residues. The V and J ends lost 8 bases and 7 bases, in that order; junction bases with no gene match: 5. CDR3 amino acids: CASQGTSGRANEQFF. DNA of the CDR3: TGCGCCAGCCAGGGGACTAGCGGGAGGGCGAATGAGCAGTTCTTC.

In regard to this clonotype: The conserved phenylalanine or tryptophan is not found at the CDR3 terminus, so this likely reflects a read error. The rearrangement joins TRBV2 to TRBJ2-3, with no clear D. This CDR3 has 14 amino acids. The ends were cut back, 5 bases at V and 4 bases at J, with 13 bases in the middle. The V gene's germline CDR1 is SNHLY and CDR2 FYNNEI. CDR3: CASSMGVGADTQYS. CDR3 sequence (DNA): TGTGCCAGCAGTATGGGCGTGGGCGCAGATACGCAGTATTCT.

The CDR3 region is CSARPRENLAKNIQYF. CDR3 sequence (DNA): TGCAGTGCTAGACCTAGAGAAAATCTAGCCAAAAACATTCAGTACTTC. V usage is TRBV20-1 and J usage is TRBJ2-4; unclear D gene. Germline-derived CDR1 and CDR2 are DFQATT and SNEGSKA (reference sequence). The CDR3 consists of 16 residues. The V and J ends lost 2 bases and 0 bases respectively, with 14 bases between them.

In this sample, this clonotype turned up a few times. The chain couples TRBV5-1 to TRBJ2-1; D gene unclear. Germline CDR1 is SGHRS and CDR2 is YFSETQ. The ends were cut back, 0 bases at V and 7 bases at J, with 11 bases in the middle. The CDR3 extends over 14 amino acids. CDR3 residues: CASSLADVYNEQFF. CDR3 in DNA: TGCGCCAGCAGCTTGGCGGACGTATATAATGAGCAGTTCTTC.

V gene TRBV27 combines with J gene TRBJ2-7, with TRBD2 as a possible D gene (6 bases). V was shortened by 0 bases and J by 4 bases, with 16 bases between the two germline ends. This CDR3 spans 16 amino acids. Germline values: CDR1 MNHEY, CDR2 SMNVEV (reference sequence). The CDR3 coding sequence is TGTGCCAGCAGTTTATCATTCCTAGCGCTGGGTTACGAGCAGTACTTC. It encodes CASSLSFLALGYEQYF.

The chain links TRBV5-1 to TRBJ2-7, with D perhaps TRBD1 (6 bases). The V gene lost 0 bases and the J gene lost 7 bases, with 14 bases spanning the gap. Germline assignment: CDR1 SGHRS and CDR2 YFSETQ. There are 14 residues in the CDR3. The CDR3 loop is CASSLADRSGEQYF. The CDR3 coding sequence is TGCGCCAGCAGCTTGGCCGACAGGTCGGGGGAGCAGTACTTC. The complete variable domain, with remaining parts taken from reference TRBV5-1 and TRBJ2-7, reads KAGVTQTPRYLIKTRGQQVTLSCSPISGHRSVSWYQQTPGQGLQFLFEYFSETQRNKGNFPGRFSGRQFSNSRSEMNVSTLELGDSALYLCASSLADRSGEQYFGPGTRLTVT.

This clonotype was seen more than once but under ten times. The V call is TRBV6-1, the J call TRBJ2-7; 8 nucleotides match TRBD2. Trimming took 9 bases from V and 2 from J; bases not matched to a gene: 6. This CDR3 region has 13 residues. Germline CDR1 is MNHNS and CDR2 is SASEGT. The CDR3, as DNA: TGTGCCAGTCCGGGACTAGGGACCTACGAGCAGTACTTC. Amino acid sequence: CASPGLGTYEQYF.

A word on this clonotype: Relative to the germline gene, one junction end is altered; a read error may explain this. This chain joins TRBV12-3 or TRBV12-4 and TRBJ2-6; D might be TRBD2 (6 bases). The CDR3 extends over 18 amino acids. CDR3 loop: CAISFLGNSGSGANVLTF. The CDR3, as DNA: TGTGCCATCAGTTTTCTTGGTAACAGCGGGTCTGGGGCCAACGTCCTGACTTTC.

This sequence joins TRBV20-1 and TRBJ2-1, with a weak D call TRBD2 (6 bases). The V and J ends lost 6 bases and 1 base respectively, with 19 bases between them. The CDR3 has 16 residues. Germline V gene sequence: CDR1 DFQATT, CDR2 SNEGSKA (reference sequence). CDR3 residues: CSALHMGGLSYNEQFF. The DNA of the CDR3 is TGCAGTGCCCTGCATATGGGGGGTTTATCCTACAATGAGCAGTTCTTC.

This sequence joins TRBV3-1 and TRBJ2-7; 8 bases match TRBD1. J was trimmed by 6 bases and V by 1 base; bases with no gene match: 8. The CDR3 has 15 amino acids. Germline V gene data show CDR1 as LGHDT and CDR2 as YNNKEL (reference sequence). The CDR3 loop reads CASSQVSGGAGEQYF. The CDR3 coding sequence is TGTGCCAGCAGCCAAGTATCAGGGGGCGCGGGCGAGCAGTACTTC.

The genes are TRBV24-1 and TRBJ1-1, with TRBD1 identical over 8 bases. The CDR3 contains 17 residues. The junction had 6 bases not matched to a gene; V was cut back by 1 base and J by 0 bases. Germline V lookup: CDR1 KGHDR, CDR2 SFDVKD. The CDR3 DNA is TGTGCCACCAGTGATTTTCAGGGGGCCAAAGTGAACACTGAAGCTTTCTTT. Protein product: CATSDFQGAKVNTEAFF.

This clonotype was observed a few times. The V call is TRBV12-3 or TRBV12-4, the J call TRBJ1-3, with D perhaps matching TRBD1 (5 bases). The CDR3 has 15 residues. V was trimmed by 3 bases and J by 0 bases, leaving 9 bases between them. CDR3 sequence: CASSFQGSSGNTIYF. Here the CDR3 DNA reads TGTGCCAGCAGTTTTCAGGGAAGCTCTGGAAACACCATATATTTT.

V usage is TRBV29-1 and J usage is TRBJ2-7, with D possibly matching TRBD1 (6 bases). Germline loops: CDR1 SQVTM, CDR2 ANQGSEA. The V and J ends lost 4 bases and 0 bases respectively, with 13 bases between them. CDR3 length: 14 amino acids. CDR3 residues: CSVAGTHNSYEQYF. The CDR3 nucleotides are TGCAGCGTTGCCGGGACACACAACTCCTACGAGCAGTACTTC.